The next 29 T cell receptor beta chains were all read from a single sample in a study of vaccination effects on CD4 cells after COVID-19. No cognate antigen is known for these TCRs. Sequencing in the ViraFEST assay came after antigen-specific CD4+ T cells had been expanded with viral peptide pools, which were used to stimulate PBMC. When around 10 days of culture had elapsed, CD4+ T cells were isolated. Every participant took two doses of the BNT162b2 or mRNA-1273 vaccine. Data came from immunoSEQ multiplex PCR; TCRdb stores just in-frame clones and leaves some out. The data show tens of thousands of clones, around 74% seen once. Sequenced material: CD4+ T cells from PBMCs cultured with HCoV-229E spike peptides, taken after COVID-19 vaccination. The receptors stem from a human donor who received a COVID-19 vaccine.

The CDR3 DNA reads TGTGCCAGCAGTTCTGGATATCAGCCCCAGCATTTT. This encodes CASSSGYQPQHF. The chain carries TRBV12-3 or TRBV12-4 and TRBJ1-5; D remains ambiguous. Trimming removed 4 bases at V and 5 bases at J, with 6 bases between. The CDR3 has 12 amino acids.

The rearrangement links TRBV25-1 to TRBJ1-5; D remains ambiguous. This CDR3 has 14 amino acids. V lost 3 bases and J 2 bases, leaving 8 bases between the germline ends. Germline-derived CDR1 and CDR2 are MGHDK and SYGVNS. CDR3 sequence (DNA): TGTGCCAGCAGTGATGAATGGGGCAATCAGCCCCAGCATTTT. It yields the protein CASSDEWGNQPQHF.

For the CDR3, the DNA is TGTGCCAGCAGCCCCTCCGGGACAGGGACCTACGAGCAGTACGTC. Translating gives CASSPSGTGTYEQYV. The chain links TRBV6-5 to TRBJ2-7; TRBD1 matches 9 bases. This CDR3 spans 15 amino acids. CDR1 MNHEY and CDR2 SVGAGI come from the germline V gene. Trimming removed 6 bases from V and 2 bases from J; junction bases left unmatched: 8.

The chain uses TRBV7-2 and TRBJ2-1; D remains ambiguous. The CDR3 length is 15 residues. Germline CDR1 and CDR2: SGHTA and FQGNSA. Trimming left V 3 bases short and J 2 bases short, with 11 bases between. The CDR3 protein is CASSFTIPTYNEQFF. The DNA of the CDR3 is TGTGCCAGCAGCTTTACAATCCCAACCTACAATGAGCAGTTCTTC.

This chain connects TRBV7-9 to TRBJ2-4; D is undetermined. Germline V CDR1 and CDR2: SEHNR, FQNEAQ (reference sequence). There are 19 residues in the CDR3. V shed 4 bases and J shed 0 bases, with 22 bases lying between them. Here the CDR3 DNA reads TGTGCCAGCAGCTCGTTAGAGCGCCGTCAAAATCTAGCCAAAAACATTCAGTACTTC. Translated: CASSSLERRQNLAKNIQYF.

The CDR3 DNA is TGTGCCAGCTCAAGTTCCTACGAGCAGTACGTC. It translates to CASSSSYEQYV. The chain joins TRBV28 to TRBJ2-7, with no clear D. Trimming removed 8 bases from V and 1 base from J, with 6 bases in between. The CDR3 has 11 amino acids. Germline CDR1 MDHEN, CDR2 SYDVKM.

The rearrangement uses TRBV15 and TRBJ1-3; no firm D call. Trimming stripped 1 base from V and 2 bases from J, with 6 bases between. The germline V gene has CDR1 LNHNV and CDR2 YYDKDF (reference sequence). The length of the CDR3 is 14 residues. The CDR3 coding sequence is TGTGCCACCAGCAGAGGTGGGCCTGGAAACACCATATATTTT. Amino acid sequence: CATSRGGPGNTIYF.

In its sample, this clone was seen once. This chain uses TRBV5-1 with TRBJ2-6; TRBD1 might be the D (7 bases). CDR1 SGHRS and CDR2 YFSETQ come from the germline V gene. Trimming pared 4 bases from V and 4 bases from J, leaving 21 bases between. The CDR3 runs 18 residues. DNA of the CDR3: TGCGCCAGCAGCAAGGAGGGACAGTGGGGTACGGGGGCCAACGTCCTGACTTTC. Translation: CASSKEGQWGTGANVLTF.

The chain is built from TRBV5-8 and TRBJ2-5; TRBD1 might be the D (6 bases). The ends were cut back, 1 base at V and 4 bases at J, with 14 bases in the middle. Germline loops: CDR1 SGHTS, CDR2 YDEGEE. The CDR3 is made up of 15 amino acids. The CDR3 loop is CASSLLGGRGETQYF. The CDR3 DNA reads TGTGCCAGCAGCTTGCTCGGAGGCAGGGGAGAGACCCAGTACTTC.

V and J are TRBV19 and TRBJ1-5; D gene unclear. Germline V CDR1 and CDR2: LNHDA, SQIVND (reference sequence). V lost 3 bases and J lost 0, with 6 bases in between. The CDR3 covers 14 residues. Written as DNA, the CDR3 is TGTGCCAGTAGTATTTTTGGTAGCAATCAGCCCCAGCATTTT. This translates into CASSIFGSNQPQHF. Together with reference TRBV19 and TRBJ1-5, the CDR3 gives the full variable domain: DGGITQSPKYLFRKEGQNVTLSCEQNLNHDAMYWYRQDPGQGLRLIYYSQIVNDFQKGDIAEGYSVSREKKESFPLTVTSAQKNPTAFYLCASSIFGSNQPQHFGDGTRLSIL.

The chain has TRBV5-1 and TRBJ1-6, with D unresolved. This CDR3 has 15 amino acids. Germline CDR1 SGHRS, CDR2 YFSETQ. V shed 0 bases and J shed 10 bases, with 14 bases lying between them. Here the CDR3 reads CASSLAGRVESPLHF. The CDR3, as DNA: TGCGCCAGCAGCTTGGCGGGTAGGGTGGAATCACCCCTCCACTTT.

This chain links TRBV5-1 with TRBJ2-2; 12 bases are shared with TRBD1. The CDR3 totals 16 residues. Germline V lookup: CDR1 SGHRS, CDR2 YFSETQ. The V segment lost 3 bases and the J segment 3 bases; nucleotides outside the gene matches: 3. The CDR3 nucleotides read TGCGCCAGCAGCTGGGGACAGGGGGCCGACACCGGGGAGCTGTTTTTT. Translated: CASSWGQGADTGELFF.

The V call is TRBV14, the J call TRBJ1-3; D not resolved. The CDR3 has 18 amino acids. V lost 4 bases and J lost 9, with 28 bases in between. Germline CDR1 and CDR2: SGHDN and FVKESK. CDR3 protein: CASSPRGGLGSAGATIYF. The DNA of the CDR3 is TGTGCCAGCAGCCCGAGAGGAGGATTGGGGTCGGCGGGCGCCACCATATATTTT.

The gene calls are TRBV6-2 or TRBV6-3 and TRBJ2-3; the D is unclear. Germline lookup yields CDR1 MNHEY and CDR2 SVGEGT. The CDR3 sequence is 16 residues long. V lost 2 bases to trimming and J lost 0 bases, with 12 bases between them. For the CDR3, the DNA is TGTGCCAGCAGTTACGGTGGCTACACTAGCACAGATACGCAGTATTTT. Translating it yields CASSYGGYTSTDTQYF.

This clone was counted a few times. The rearrangement joins TRBV5-1 to TRBJ1-2; weak D call: TRBD1 (5 bases). Per germline, CDR1 SGHRS and CDR2 YFSETQ. This CDR3 is built from 15 residues. Trimming left V 5 bases short and J 0 bases short, with 14 bases between. DNA for the CDR3: TGCGCCAGCAGACCGACAGTCCTTACTAACTATGGCTACACCTTC. It is translated as CASRPTVLTNYGYTF.

V is TRBV6-2 or TRBV6-3 and J is TRBJ2-7; 7 bases map to TRBD1. After removal of 2 bases from V and 0 bases from J, the junction contained 4 bases not matched to a gene. The CDR3 runs 15 residues. CDR1 and CDR2 from the germline V gene are MNHEY and SVGEGT. CDR3 in DNA: TGTGCCAGCAGTTACCGACAGGGCCGCTCCTACGAGCAGTACGTC. Protein: CASSYRQGRSYEQYV.

The rearrangement joins TRBV18 to TRBJ2-3, with 12 bases identical to TRBD1. The V segment lost 3 bases and the J segment 4 bases; nucleotides outside the gene matches: 5. CDR3 length: 16 amino acids. Germline lookup yields CDR1 KGHSH and CDR2 LQKENI. This CDR3 reads CASSPQGQGASDTQYF. For the CDR3, the DNA is TGTGCCAGCTCACCTCAGGGACAGGGGGCATCAGATACGCAGTATTTT.

V usage is TRBV5-1 and J usage is TRBJ2-1; TRBD1 might be the D (5 bases). The V end lost 4 bases, the J end lost 5 bases, and 16 bases lay between the germline ends. From germline, CDR1 is SGHRS and CDR2 YFSETQ. The CDR3 length is 15 residues. The CDR3 sequence is CASSQMGQGNNEQFF. The CDR3 DNA reads as TGCGCCAGCAGCCAAATGGGTCAGGGAAACAATGAGCAGTTCTTC.

The chain links TRBV18 to TRBJ2-5, with a tentative D call TRBD2 (5 bases). CDR1 and CDR2 from the germline V gene are KGHSH and LQKENI. The CDR3 sequence is 14 residues long. Trimming cost V 4 bases and J 4 bases, with 13 bases left between them. The CDR3 is CASSRVSGPETQYF. In nucleotides, the CDR3 is TGTGCCAGCTCACGGGTGAGCGGTCCAGAGACCCAGTACTTC.

This chain connects TRBV27 to TRBJ1-4; D is unresolved. V lost 4 bases and J lost 2, with 14 bases in between. Germline-derived CDR1 and CDR2 are MNHEY and SMNVEV (reference sequence). The length of the CDR3 is 16 residues. The CDR3 loop is CASSSFPRRTNEKLFF. CDR3 coding DNA: TGTGCCAGCAGTTCGTTCCCCCGCAGGACTAATGAAAAACTGTTTTTT.

The rearrangement joins TRBV7-2 to TRBJ1-5, with D uncertain. With 3 bases removed from V and 5 bases from J, the gap between germline ends came to 17 bases. Germline CDR1 and CDR2: SGHTA and FQGNSA. The length of the CDR3 is 16 residues. CDR3 in DNA: TGTGCCAGCAGCTTGGTCATAACGGCCAGACATCAGCCCCAGCATTTT. This translates into CASSLVITARHQPQHF.

V and J are TRBV28 and TRBJ2-7, with 11 positions matching TRBD2. Germline V gene lookup returns CDR1 MDHEN and CDR2 SYDVKM. Trimming removed 4 bases from V and 3 bases from J; junction bases left unmatched: 5. This CDR3 spans 15 amino acids. CDR3 region: CASSSPTSGNYEQYV. CDR3 in DNA: TGTGCCAGCAGTTCCCCGACTAGCGGGAACTACGAGCAGTACGTC.

This clone turned up a few times. The rearrangement joins TRBV6-1 to TRBJ2-3; no definite D call. From germline, CDR1 is MNHNS and CDR2 SASEGT. The CDR3 loop spans 14 amino acids. V lost 1 base, J lost 0 bases, and 5 bases lay in between. As DNA, the CDR3 is TGTGCCAGCAGTGAAGGGTATAGCACAGATACGCAGTATTTT. It encodes CASSEGYSTDTQYF.

This chain links TRBV9 with TRBJ2-3; 9 positions match TRBD2. Germline V gene sequence: CDR1 SGDLS, CDR2 YYNGEE. This CDR3 has 18 residues. The trim removed 0 bases at V and 8 bases at J, leaving 16 bases unmatched. CDR3 loop: CASSVEGRVRGGQVTQYF. CDR3 nucleotides: TGTGCCAGCAGCGTAGAAGGTCGAGTGCGGGGGGGCCAGGTTACGCAGTATTTT.

This clone was observed a few times. V gene TRBV27 combines with J gene TRBJ1-5; 7 bases match TRBD1. The length of the CDR3 is 13 residues. After removal of 9 bases from V and 4 bases from J, the junction contained 6 bases not matched to a gene. CDR1 is MNHEY, CDR2 SMNVEV, per germline (reference sequence). CDR3 nucleotide sequence: TGTGCCAGGCACCGGGACAGAAATCAGCCCCAGCATTTT. This gives the protein CARHRDRNQPQHF.

The chain employs TRBV7-8 and TRBJ1-3, with a possible D match to TRBD1 (5 bases). V was clipped by 5 bases and J by 8 bases, with 28 bases between them. Germline V CDR1 and CDR2: SGHVS, FQNEAQ. This CDR3 has 18 amino acids. The CDR3 region is CASSPRVVRVSQVDTIYF. In nucleotides, the CDR3 is TGTGCCAGCAGCCCCCGCGTTGTCAGGGTTAGTCAGGTGGACACCATATATTTT.

V usage is TRBV2 and J usage is TRBJ2-3; D may be TRBD2 (6 bases). Trimming stripped 4 bases from V and 3 bases from J, with 14 bases between. CDR3 length equals 15 residues. CDR1 SNHLY and CDR2 FYNNEI come from the germline V gene. The CDR3 nucleotides read TGTGCCAGCAGTGGGCTCGCGGCGGGAACAGATACGCAGTATTTT. Protein: CASSGLAAGTDTQYF.

The genes are TRBV20-1 and TRBJ1-2, with unresolved D. This CDR3 has 11 residues. The V gene lost 1 base and the J gene lost 4 bases, with 4 bases spanning the gap. CDR1 DFQATT and CDR2 SNEGSKA come from the germline V gene (reference sequence). The CDR3 nucleotides read TGCAGTGCTAGAGTCATCTATGGCTACACCTTC. Amino acids: CSARVIYGYTF.

The V and J genes are TRBV19 and TRBJ1-2; no firm D call. The CDR3 sequence is 14 residues long. Trimming left V 7 bases short and J 5 bases short, with 17 bases between. Germline CDR1 and CDR2: LNHDA and SQIVND (reference sequence). Written as DNA, the CDR3 is TGTGCCAGTAACGATCTGTTTACTGGGTATGGCTACACCTTC. Its translation: CASNDLFTGYGYTF.